This T cell receptor beta chain appears in the sequencing data of a study of blood T cell repertoires in COVID-19. About the study: From T cells, B-cell-depleted T cells, or PBMCs came the material, which was cDNA or gDNA.

CDR1 and CDR2 from the germline V gene are SGHAT and FQNNGV. With 4 bases clipped from V and 0 bases from J, the junction kept 9 bases outside the gene matches. The CDR3 is 17 residues long. Using immunoSEQ multiplex PCR, the repertoire was profiled, and TCRdb retains in-frame clones only, with some absent. The sample shows some 190,000 clones, more than 75% of them seen only once. The chain recombines TRBV11-2 with TRBJ2-3, with 8 bases lining up with TRBD1. This TCR derives from a person aged 70 to 79 with COVID-19, enrolled during active disease. Sequenced sample: peripheral blood. The CDR3 sequence: CASSSSGRDRSTDTQYF. The CDR3 DNA reads TGTGCCAGCAGCTCCTCGGGCCGGGACAGGAGCACAGATACGCAGTATTTT.